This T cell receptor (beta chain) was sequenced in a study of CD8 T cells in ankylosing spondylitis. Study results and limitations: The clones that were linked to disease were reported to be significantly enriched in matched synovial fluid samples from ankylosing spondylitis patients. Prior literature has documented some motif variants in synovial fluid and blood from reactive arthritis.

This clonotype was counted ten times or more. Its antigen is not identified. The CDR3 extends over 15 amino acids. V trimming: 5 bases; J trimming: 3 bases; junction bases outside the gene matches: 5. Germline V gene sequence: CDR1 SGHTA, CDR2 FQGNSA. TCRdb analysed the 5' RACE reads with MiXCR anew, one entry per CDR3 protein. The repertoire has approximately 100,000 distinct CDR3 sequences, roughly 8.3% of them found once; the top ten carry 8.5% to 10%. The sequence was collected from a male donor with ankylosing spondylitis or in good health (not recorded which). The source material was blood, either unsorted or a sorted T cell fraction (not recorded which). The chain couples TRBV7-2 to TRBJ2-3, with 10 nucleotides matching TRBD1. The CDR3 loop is CASSQSGQGTDTQYF. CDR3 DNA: TGTGCCAGCAGCCAATCGGGACAGGGGACAGATACGCAGTATTTT.